This entry lists 5 T cell receptor beta chains sequenced from one sample in a study of OX40 agonist ivuxolimab in advanced cancers. Sequencing was performed with immunoSEQ multiplex PCR; in TCRdb, only in-frame clones are kept and a portion is missing. The table includes over 60,000 clones, about four fifths detected once. The sequenced sample was CD4+ or CD8+ T cells sorted from blood, obtained in a trial of the OX40 agonist ivuxolimab. The receptors shown here come from an adult with an advanced solid tumor such as melanoma, head and neck, liver or kidney cancer.

The chain is built from TRBV5-1 and TRBJ2-2, with a weak D call TRBD1 (5 bases). The CDR3 spans 15 residues. V gave up 4 bases and J gave up 5 bases, with 15 bases separating them. Germline V lookup: CDR1 SGHRS, CDR2 YFSETQ. The chain's CDR3 is CASSLSGLGTGELFF. The CDR3 nucleotides read TGCGCCAGCAGCCTCTCAGGGTTGGGGACCGGGGAGCTGTTTTTT.

The rearrangement joins TRBV29-1 to TRBJ2-3, with D perhaps TRBD1 or TRBD2 (5 bases each). Germline V gene lookup returns CDR1 SQVTM and CDR2 ANQGSEA. Trimming removed 4 bases from V and 6 bases from J, with 5 bases in between. The CDR3 sequence is 10 residues long. The CDR3 DNA follows: TGCAGCGTTGGGGGGGATACGCAGTATTTT. Protein sequence: CSVGGDTQYF.

The gene calls are TRBV2 and TRBJ2-3; 12 bases fit TRBD2. The CDR3 extends over 15 amino acids. J gave up 8 bases and V 3 bases, and 6 bases lay outside the gene matches. Germline V gene sequence: CDR1 SNHLY, CDR2 FYNNEI. The CDR3 protein is CASSELAGGEGTQYF. The CDR3 DNA sequence: TGTGCCAGCAGTGAGCTAGCGGGAGGGGAGGGTACGCAGTATTTT.

The sample holds a few counts of this clone. The genes are TRBV2 and TRBJ1-2, with 8 bases identical to TRBD1. V lost 5 bases, J lost 5 bases, and 4 bases stayed unmatched. The CDR3 is 13 residues long. Germline loops: CDR1 SNHLY, CDR2 FYNNEI. This chain's CDR3 is CASSLQGAYGYTF. In DNA, the CDR3 is TGTGCCAGCAGTCTGCAGGGGGCATATGGCTACACCTTC.

This chain joins TRBV7-6 and TRBJ2-7; D uncertain. The CDR3 has 12 amino acids. Germline CDR1 reads SGHVS; CDR2 reads FNYEAQ. The ends were cut back, 1 base at V and 6 bases at J, with 7 bases in the middle. CDR3 DNA sequence: TGTGCCAGCAGCTTAGGGTATGGCGAGCAGTACTTC. It translates to CASSLGYGEQYF.